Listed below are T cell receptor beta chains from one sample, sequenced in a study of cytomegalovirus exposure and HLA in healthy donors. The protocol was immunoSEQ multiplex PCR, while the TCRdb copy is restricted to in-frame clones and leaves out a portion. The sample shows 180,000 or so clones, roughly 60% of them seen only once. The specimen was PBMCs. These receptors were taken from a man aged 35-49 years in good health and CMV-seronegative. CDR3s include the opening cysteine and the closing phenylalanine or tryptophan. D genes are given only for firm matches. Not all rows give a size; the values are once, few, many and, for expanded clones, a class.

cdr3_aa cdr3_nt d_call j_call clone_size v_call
CATSFGTGDNQPQHF TGTGCCACCAGCTTTGGGACAGGTGACAATCAGCCCCAGCATTTT TRBD1 TRBJ1-5 NA TRBV15
CAWSVGGVLGNIQYF TGTGCCTGGAGTGTAGGAGGGGTCCTAGGAAACATTCAGTACTTC NA TRBJ2-4 few TRBV30
CASSLVSGGSNTEAFF TGTGCCAGCAGCTTAGTATCGGGGGGCTCGAACACTGAAGCTTTCTTT NA TRBJ1-1 NA TRBV7-2
CASSFFLQGAGGYTF TGTGCCAGCAGCTTTTTTTTACAGGGGGCAGGTGGCTACACCTTC TRBD1 TRBJ1-2 once TRBV5-4
CASSSDGGQGETQYF TGTGCCAGCAGTTCGGACGGGGGGCAGGGGGAGACCCAGTACTTC NA TRBJ2-5 NA TRBV5-4
CASRQNTDTQYF TGTGCCAGCAGACAAAACACAGATACGCAGTATTTT NA TRBJ2-3 few TRBV6-5
CASSEDEGAPLHF TGTGCCAGCAGTGAAGACGAGGGGGCACCCCTCCACTTT NA TRBJ1-6 NA TRBV25-1
CASSWARSYNSPLHF TGTGCCAGCAGTTGGGCTCGCTCCTATAATTCACCCCTCCACTTT NA TRBJ1-6 NA TRBV6-6
CASSTTGDAYEQYF TGTGCCAGCAGCACCACAGGTGATGCCTACGAGCAGTACTTC NA TRBJ2-7 NA TRBV9
CASSIRLAGWANTGELFF TGTGCCAGCAGCATCCGACTAGCGGGATGGGCGAACACCGGGGAGCTGTTTTTT TRBD2 TRBJ2-2 NA TRBV13
CASSEWSQPQHF TGTGCCAGCAGTGAGTGGAGTCAGCCCCAGCATTTT NA TRBJ1-5 NA TRBV6-1
CASSRRTYNEQFF TGTGCCAGCTCGAGAAGGACTTACAATGAGCAGTTCTTC NA TRBJ2-1 NA TRBV5-4
CASSPTGDGYEQYF TGTGCCAGCAGCCCGACAGGGGACGGATACGAGCAGTACTTC TRBD1 TRBJ2-7 NA TRBV5-4
CASTPRQGFYGYTF TGTGCCAGTACCCCGCGGCAGGGTTTCTACGGCTACACCTTC NA TRBJ1-2 NA TRBV19
CASSPPTSGGSYEQYF TGTGCCAGCTCACCCCCAACTAGCGGGGGCTCCTACGAGCAGTACTTC TRBD2 TRBJ2-7 NA TRBV18
CASSVATANYGYTF TGTGCCAGCAGCGTAGCGACAGCTAACTATGGCTACACCTTC NA TRBJ1-2 NA TRBV9
CASSLGADSGNTIYF TGCGCCAGCAGCTTGGGGGCAGACTCTGGAAACACCATATATTTT NA TRBJ1-3 NA TRBV5-1
CASSPPGGIGEQYF TGTGCCAGCTCACCTCCCGGGGGAATAGGCGAGCAGTACTTC NA TRBJ2-7 NA TRBV18
CASSWQGQSLYEQYF TGTGCCAGCAGCTGGCAGGGACAGAGTCTCTACGAGCAGTACTTC TRBD1 TRBJ2-7 NA TRBV11-2
CASSYGGLANEKLFF TGTGCCAGCAGTTATGGCGGGTTGGCGAACGAAAAACTGTTTTTT NA TRBJ1-4 NA TRBV6-5
CASSPSPGNYGYTF TGTGCCAGCAGCCCCTCCCCAGGGAACTATGGCTACACCTTC NA TRBJ1-2 few TRBV7-2
CASSPTGNYGYTF TGTGCCAGCAGCCCCACAGGAAACTATGGCTACACCTTC NA TRBJ1-2 few TRBV7-2
CSVDSTGELFF TGCAGCGTTGATAGTACCGGGGAGCTGTTTTTT NA TRBJ2-2 NA TRBV29-1
CASSLAPDQPQHF TGTGCCAGCAGCTTGGCTCCGGATCAGCCCCAGCATTTT NA TRBJ1-5 NA TRBV5-5
CSVTGLAGGRYNEQFF TGCAGCGTAACCGGACTAGCGGGAGGTCGGTACAATGAGCAGTTCTTC TRBD2 TRBJ2-1 NA TRBV29-1
CSSSHRGGYTF TGTTCCAGCAGCCACAGGGGAGGCTACACCTTC TRBD1 TRBJ1-2 once TRBV7-9
CASSPRTSGGSDTQYF TGTGCCAGCAGTCCCAGGACTAGCGGGGGCTCAGATACGCAGTATTTT TRBD2 TRBJ2-3 NA TRBV27
CAWSRTGGTSYEQYF TGTGCCTGGAGTCGAACAGGGGGTACCTCCTACGAGCAGTACTTC TRBD1 TRBJ2-7 few TRBV30
CASSPHWAGGVTDTQYF TGTGCCAGCAGCCCGCATTGGGCGGGAGGCGTCACAGATACGCAGTATTTT TRBD2 TRBJ2-3 NA TRBV7-9
CASSYGPQGSPLHF TGTGCCAGCAGTTATGGTCCCCAGGGCTCACCCCTCCACTTT NA TRBJ1-6 NA TRBV6-5
CASSTGLGGYTF TGTGCCAGCAGTACCGGACTGGGAGGCTACACCTTC NA TRBJ1-2 few TRBV27
CASTLDRAGQETQYF TGTGCCAGCACTTTAGACAGGGCGGGTCAAGAGACCCAGTACTTC TRBD1 TRBJ2-5 NA TRBV6-6
CASSLASLGGIETQYF TGTGCCAGCAGCTTGGCCTCCCTCGGGGGGATAGAGACCCAGTACTTC TRBD2 TRBJ2-5 NA TRBV5-5